The TCR beta chain described here comes from a study of naive and memory T cell subsets. An equimolar mix of two oligonucleotides served as the beta constant-region primer for TRBC1 and TRBC2. Ligated cDNA was amplified by four rounds of PCR with nested alpha and beta constant-region primers and SP2. TCRdb used MiXCR to reprocess the UMI-ligation and nested PCR reads, holding one entry per CDR3 protein. This sample has approximately 90,000 distinct CDR3 sequences, with approximately 10% found just once. A word on this clonotype: Its antigen is still unknown.

Study-wide findings and caveats: A few larger clonotypes appeared in naive repertoires, especially CD8, possibly memory cells re-expressing CD45RA.

Material for sequencing was naive CD4+ T cells from blood. This sequence was found in a human donor in good health.

The CDR3 sequence: CASSDPPGNEQYF. The CDR3 bases are TGTGCCAGCAGTGACCCCCCAGGGAACGAGCAGTACTTC. The rearrangement links TRBV12-3 or TRBV12-4 to TRBJ2-7, with D perhaps TRBD1 (5 bases). The CDR3 loop spans 13 amino acids. V was pared by 5 bases and J by 5 bases, with 13 bases between.